Below, 27 T cell receptor beta chains from the same sample are listed, as sequenced in a study of T cell repertoires in cytomegalovirus infection. These receptors have no known antigen. Via MiXCR, TCRdb re-called the reads, giving one row per CDR3 protein. The table has about 700,000 distinct CDR3 sequences, roughly 33% seen once. Sequencing used cultured PBMCs, obtained from culture after CMV antigen stimulation. Source of these receptors: a human donor in good health (CMV status not recorded). Some clones in this sample may be carry-over from other donors' samples.

The chain carries TRBV7-6 and TRBJ2-1, with 7 positions matching TRBD1. The CDR3 runs to 16 residues. V shed 5 bases and J 4 bases; nucleotides not matched to a gene: 11. The germline V gene has CDR1 SGHVS and CDR2 FNYEAQ. The CDR3 nucleotides are TGTGCCAGCAGCCAAACAGGGGTTCGACTTTACAATGAGCAGTTCTTC. It yields the protein CASSQTGVRLYNEQFF.

The table lists this clonotype with a few counts. The chain is built from TRBV11-2 and TRBJ1-5; no clear D. CDR3 length: 13 residues. Between the trimmed V and J ends, which lost 4 bases and 9 bases, there was a span of 13 bases. CDR1 and CDR2 from the germline V gene are SGHAT and FQNNGV. For the CDR3, the DNA is TGTGCCAGCAGCTCGGACGGTTTCGGGCCCCAGCATTTT. Translated, it gives CASSSDGFGPQHF. Full variable domain (rest looked up from reference TRBV11-2 and TRBJ1-5): EAGVAQSPRYKIIEKRQSVAFWCNPISGHATLYWYQQILGQGPKLLIQFQNNGVVDDSQLPKDRFSAERLKGVDSTLKIQPAKLEDSAVYLCASSSDGFGPQHFGDGTRLSIL.

This clonotype came up many times. The V gene is TRBV12-3 or TRBV12-4, the J gene TRBJ2-3; tentative D call: TRBD2 (5 bases). Trimming stripped 4 bases from V and 6 bases from J, with 8 bases between. The CDR3 extends over 12 amino acids. This CDR3 reads CASSSGVDTQYF. Here the CDR3 DNA reads TGTGCCAGCAGTTCCGGGGTTGATACGCAGTATTTT.

Only a few counts were recorded for this clonotype. The junction differs from germline at one of its ends, possibly a read error. This rearrangement joins TRBV7-9 to TRBJ1-6; perhaps TRBD1 as D (5 bases). The CDR3 extends over 14 amino acids. Germline values: CDR1 SEHNR, CDR2 FQNEAQ (reference sequence). The CDR3 DNA sequence: TGTGCCAGCAGCTTGGGGGGAATTAATCCACCCCTCCACTTT. Amino acids: CASSLGGINPPLHF. Complete variable domain (other parts from reference TRBV7-9 and TRBJ1-6): DTGVSQNPRHKITKRGQNVTFRCDPISEHNRLYWYRQTLGQGPEFLTYFQNEAQLEKSRLLSDRFSAERPKGSFSTLEIQRTEQGDSAMYLCASSLGGINPPLHFGNGTRLTVT.

This clonotype was seen more than once but under ten times. This chain links TRBV7-2 with TRBJ2-1; no firm D call. Germline V gives CDR1 SGHTA, CDR2 FQGNSA. Between the trimmed V and J ends, which lost 5 bases and 5 bases, there was a span of 13 bases. The CDR3 is 14 residues long. For the CDR3, the DNA is TGTGCCAGCAGCCCCCGGGTGGCTCACAATGAGCAGTTCTTC. This gives the protein CASSPRVAHNEQFF.

This chain connects TRBV12-3 or TRBV12-4 to TRBJ2-2; the D is unclear. Trimming left V 8 bases short and J 6 bases short, with 10 bases between. The CDR3 has 12 amino acids. For the CDR3, the DNA is TGTGCCAGCGCGCTAAAGCCCGGGGAGCTGTTTTTT. Translation gives CASALKPGELFF.

The chain joins TRBV5-4 to TRBJ2-2; TRBD1 is a possible D gene (5 bases). Germline V gene lookup returns CDR1 SGHNT and CDR2 YYREEE (reference sequence). The CDR3 length is 15 residues. Trimming pared 4 bases from V and 3 bases from J, leaving 13 bases between. The CDR3 protein is CASSRRQGDTGELFF. CDR3 bases: TGTGCCAGCAGCCGCCGGCAGGGTGACACCGGGGAGCTGTTTTTT.

This chain joins TRBV7-6 and TRBJ2-7; a weak D match, TRBD2 (6 bases). The CDR3 runs 13 residues. Trimming pared 2 bases from V and 6 bases from J, leaving 11 bases between. Germline CDR1 SGHVS, CDR2 FNYEAQ. CDR3 sequence reads: CASSLMTGAEQYF. The CDR3 coding sequence is TGTGCCAGCAGCTTAATGACGGGAGCCGAGCAGTACTTC.

This clonotype occurred a few times. The V and J genes are TRBV7-2 and TRBJ2-2; unclear D gene. The CDR3 runs to 15 residues. Germline-derived CDR1 and CDR2 are SGHTA and FQGNSA. V gave up 5 bases and J gave up 0 bases, with 10 bases separating them. CDR3 bases: TGTGCCAGCAGCAGACGGACGGCGAACACCGGGGAGCTGTTTTTT. Translated: CASSRRTANTGELFF.

This clonotype was observed many times. This rearrangement joins TRBV10-3 to TRBJ2-6; no definite D call. V lost 2 bases, J lost 1 base, and 6 bases lay in between. Per germline, CDR1 ENHRY and CDR2 SYGVKD. The CDR3 has 15 amino acids. The CDR3, as DNA: TGTGCCATCAGTGAGCTCCCATCTGGGGCCAACGTCCTGACTTTC. Translated: CAISELPSGANVLTF.

This chain joins TRBV5-6 and TRBJ2-2; TRBD1 might be the D (5 bases). There are 12 residues in the CDR3. Germline V gene data show CDR1 as SGHDT and CDR2 as YYEEEE. V shed 3 bases and J shed 6 bases, with 6 bases lying between them. CDR3 loop: CASSWGAGELFF. The CDR3, as DNA: TGTGCCAGCAGCTGGGGCGCCGGGGAGCTGTTTTTT.

The rearrangement links TRBV7-9 to TRBJ2-3; no clear D. Trimming left V 5 bases short and J 8 bases short, with 11 bases between. The CDR3 covers 12 residues. The germline V gene encodes CDR1 SEHNR and CDR2 FQNEAQ (reference sequence). The CDR3 region has the DNA TGTGCCAGCAGCGTAACCGGCGTTACGCAGTATTTT. Protein product: CASSVTGVTQYF.

This chain uses TRBV3-1 with TRBJ2-1; 7 nucleotides align to TRBD2. Germline loops: CDR1 LGHDT, CDR2 YNNKEL (reference sequence). This CDR3 has 11 amino acids. Trimming cost V 3 bases and J 13 bases; bases outside gene matches: 3. The DNA for the CDR3 is TGTGCCAGCAGCCAGGGAGGGGATCAGTTCTTC. This sequence encodes CASSQGGDQFF.

This clonotype was recorded only once. As DNA, the CDR3 is TGTGCCAGCGGACTAGCGGAACTGGGCTACGAGCAGTACTTC. Translated: CASGLAELGYEQYF. The gene calls are TRBV6-6 and TRBJ2-7; the match to TRBD2 covers 10 bases. The V gene end was trimmed by 8 bases and the J gene end by 3 bases; junction bases not matched to a gene: 7. Per the germline V gene, CDR1 is MNHNY and CDR2 is SVGAGI (reference sequence). This CDR3 is built from 14 residues.

J is TRBJ2-5 and V is TRBV7-9; 8 positions match TRBD2. CDR1 SEHNR and CDR2 FQNEAQ come from the germline V gene (reference sequence). V was pared by 5 bases and J by 5 bases, with 10 bases of the junction left unmatched. This CDR3 comprises 15 residues. The DNA of the CDR3 is TGTGCCAGCAGCCCTCGGATAGCGGGATTGGAGACCCAGTACTTC. The encoded protein is CASSPRIAGLETQYF.

The chain recombines TRBV10-3 with TRBJ2-3; D may match TRBD1 or TRBD2 (5 bases each). The CDR3 contains 14 residues. Germline lookup yields CDR1 ENHRY and CDR2 SYGVKD. V lost 6 bases to trimming and J lost 6 bases, with 16 bases between them. CDR3 in DNA: TGTGCCATCAGGGTAGGACGGGACGGGGATACGCAGTATTTT. It is translated as CAIRVGRDGDTQYF.

This clonotype has just a few counts. The chain employs TRBV6-1 and TRBJ2-2; the D is unclear. Germline loops: CDR1 MNHNS, CDR2 SASEGT. V was trimmed by 6 bases and J by 1 base, leaving 15 bases between them. The CDR3 runs to 16 residues. The CDR3, as DNA: TGTGCCAGCAGCCCCCCTTTGGGTATGAACACCGGGGAGCTGTTTTTT. This translates into CASSPPLGMNTGELFF.

The chain couples TRBV20-1 to TRBJ1-6, with D hard to call. In germline, CDR1 is DFQATT, CDR2 SNEGSKA (reference sequence). This CDR3 region has 11 residues. V was shortened by 3 bases and J by 7 bases, with 4 bases between the two germline ends. Here the CDR3 reads CSASSNSPLHF. CDR3 in DNA: TGCAGTGCTAGCTCCAATTCACCCCTCCACTTT.

This clonotype was counted at least ten times. The rearrangement joins TRBV7-2 to TRBJ1-1, with D hard to call. V lost 3 bases and J lost 4, with 12 bases in between. The V gene's germline CDR1 is SGHTA and CDR2 FQGNSA. The CDR3 runs to 14 residues. CDR3: CASSFGVTGTEAFF. In DNA, the CDR3 is TGTGCCAGCAGCTTTGGGGTTACCGGCACTGAAGCTTTCTTT.

This clonotype was counted a few times. The chain carries TRBV4-1 and TRBJ1-5; no clear D. This CDR3 comprises 14 residues. Trimming pared 1 base from V and 7 bases from J, leaving 11 bases between. Germline assignment: CDR1 MGHRA and CDR2 YSYEKL. The CDR3 reads CASSQGVQSQPQHF. CDR3 coding DNA: TGCGCCAGCAGCCAAGGCGTACAGTCCCAGCCCCAGCATTTT.

J is TRBJ1-1 and V is TRBV5-1; 7 bases are a match to TRBD1. J was trimmed by 1 base and V by 4 bases; bases with no gene match: 7. CDR1 and CDR2 (germline): SGHRS, YFSETQ. The CDR3 is 15 amino acids. Here the CDR3 reads CASSHGTVENTEAFF. Here the CDR3 DNA reads TGCGCCAGCAGCCACGGGACAGTAGAGAACACTGAAGCTTTCTTT.

The V and J genes are TRBV2 and TRBJ1-5, with D hard to call. V lost 7 bases, J lost 3 bases, and 10 bases lay in between. CDR3 length: 13 amino acids. CDR1 is SNHLY and CDR2 is FYNNEI in the germline V gene. CDR3 loop: CASTTQSNQPQHF. CDR3 in DNA: TGTGCCAGCACCACACAGTCCAATCAGCCCCAGCATTTT.

The chain carries TRBV10-3 and TRBJ2-5; tentative D call: TRBD2 (5 bases). The CDR3 has 12 residues. V dropped 10 bases and J dropped 1 base, with 10 bases sitting between them. Germline V lookup: CDR1 ENHRY, CDR2 SYGVKD. DNA of the CDR3: TGTGCCACCGGACGGGGCCAAGAGACCCAGTACTTC. This encodes CATGRGQETQYF.

This clonotype was seen a handful of times. V gene TRBV27 combines with J gene TRBJ1-2; 7 bases fit TRBD1. CDR1 is MNHEY, CDR2 SMNVEV, per germline (reference sequence). The CDR3 sequence is 12 residues long. V was pared by 10 bases and J by 3 bases, with 5 bases of the junction left unmatched. As DNA, the CDR3 is TGTGCCACCCTAGACAGGGACTATGGCTACACCTTC. Its protein is CATLDRDYGYTF.

This clonotype was seen a handful of times. The J gene is TRBJ2-7, the V gene TRBV28, with D tentatively TRBD1 (6 bases). Per germline, CDR1 MDHEN and CDR2 SYDVKM. This CDR3 contains 16 residues. V lost 6 bases, J lost 4 bases, and 22 bases lay in between. CDR3: CASSLLGAGEKYEQYF. In DNA, the CDR3 is TGTGCCAGCAGCCTCCTTGGGGCAGGGGAAAAGTACGAGCAGTACTTC. The full variable domain, rest sourced from reference TRBV28 and TRBJ2-7, is DVKVTQSSRYLVKRTGEKVFLECVQDMDHENMFWYRQDPGLGLRLIYFSYDVKMKEKGDIPEGYSVSREKKERFSLILESASTNQTSMYLCASSLLGAGEKYEQYFGPGTRLTVT.

This clonotype appeared many times. The chain has TRBV7-2 and TRBJ2-2; D is perhaps TRBD1 (7 bases). Looked up from germline, CDR1 is SGHTA and CDR2 is FQGNSA. The CDR3 contains 15 residues. Trimming shortened V by 5 bases and J by 1 base, and 11 bases separated the two germline ends. In DNA form, the CDR3 reads TGTGCCAGCAGCCCCAGGGGGGTGAACACCGGGGAGCTGTTTTTT. This codes for CASSPRGVNTGELFF.

The chain has TRBV27 and TRBJ1-5; 7 nucleotides align to TRBD1. Germline CDR1 is MNHEY and CDR2 is SMNVEV (reference sequence). This CDR3 comprises 14 residues. Trimming at V came to 3 bases and at J to 8 bases, leaving 7 bases not matched to a gene. The CDR3 region is CASSFRGAGEPQHF. DNA of the CDR3: TGTGCCAGCAGTTTCAGGGGGGCGGGAGAGCCCCAGCATTTT.